This T cell receptor beta chain was sequenced for a study of T cell changes during pregnancy in multiple sclerosis (dated by TCRdb to between 2018 and 2021). Concerning the study at large: The study examined how the T cell repertoire changed over the course of pregnancy in women with multiple sclerosis.

To prepare the library, the immunoSEQ multiplex PCR assay was applied. TCRdb's version of the immuneACCESS table is confined to in-frame rearrangements and falls short of the full clone set. An unresolved V gene accounts for under half of the shortfall where checked; the remainder is of unknown origin. Counted in this sample were some 60,000 clones; more than 85% of them appeared once. The top ten clonotypes cover around 3% of the sample. CDR1 MGHRA and CDR2 YSYEKL are derived from the germline V gene. Trimming leaves V shorter by 1 base and J shorter by 5 bases, with the junction holding 8 bases beyond the gene matches. CDR3 length: 16 amino acids, cysteine to phenylalanine. This entry keeps only the CDR3 DNA: 48 bases, framed from base 1. In regard to this clone: There is no known antigen for this receptor. There are no base qualities to consult, and no much larger clone falls within one base.

This TCR was recovered from a female donor in good health, enrolled as a control in a pregnancy study. The sample in question was peripheral blood, obtained in the third trimester of pregnancy. The V and J segments used are TRBV4-1 and TRBJ2-5; TRBD2 aligns with 9 central bases. The DNA sequence follows: TGCGCCAGCAGCCAAGGGGCGGGAGGGCCGCGGGAGACCCAGTACTTC. Protein translation: CASSQGAGGPRETQYF.